The 20 T cell receptor beta chains in this list originate from one sample, sequenced in a study of blood T cell repertoires in COVID-19. Measured with immunoSEQ multiplex PCR; TCRdb has only the in-frame clones, and not every one. The sample lists about 200,000 clones, roughly four fifths occurring once. Sequenced sample: peripheral blood. These receptors were obtained from a woman in her 70s with active or convalescent COVID-19.

V gene TRBV7-6 combines with J gene TRBJ1-4; the D gene is possibly TRBD1 (5 bases). CDR1 is SGHVS, CDR2 FNYEAQ, per germline. The length of the CDR3 is 16 residues. Trimming shortened V by 1 base and J by 7 bases, and 16 bases separated the two germline ends. The CDR3 nucleotides read TGTGCCAGCAGCTTAGGGGGAGGGGCTTATAGTGAAAAACTGTTTTTT. This codes for CASSLGGGAYSEKLFF.

V and J are TRBV5-1 and TRBJ2-5; D might be TRBD1 (6 bases). Looked up from germline, CDR1 is SGHRS and CDR2 is YFSETQ. V dropped 3 bases and J dropped 1 base, with 10 bases sitting between them. The CDR3 length is 14 residues. CDR3 region: CASSSGHLQETQYF. The DNA for the CDR3 is TGCGCCAGCAGCTCGGGACACCTCCAAGAGACCCAGTACTTC. Full variable domain (rest looked up from reference TRBV5-1 and TRBJ2-5): KAGVTQTPRYLIKTRGQQVTLSCSPISGHRSVSWYQQTPGQGLQFLFEYFSETQRNKGNFPGRFSGRQFSNSRSEMNVSTLELGDSALYLCASSSGHLQETQYFGPGTRLLVL.

The chain couples TRBV18 to TRBJ2-1, with 8 bases matching TRBD2. V shed 3 bases and J 9 bases; nucleotides not matched to a gene: 10. Looked up from germline, CDR1 is KGHSH and CDR2 is LQKENI. The CDR3 extends over 15 amino acids. Here the CDR3 DNA reads TGTGCCAGCTCACCGGTGCGGGAGGTCCGTCGTGAGCAGTTCTTC. Residues: CASSPVREVRREQFF.

This clone was counted once. This chain uses TRBV6-2 or TRBV6-3 with TRBJ1-6, with no clear D. CDR1 and CDR2 from the germline V gene are MNHEY and SVGEGT. Trimming cost V 2 bases and J 5 bases, with 13 bases left between them. This CDR3 has 16 residues. CDR3 DNA sequence: TGTGCCAGCAGTTACCCGGTACAGAGGGATAATTCACCCCTCCACTTT. Residues: CASSYPVQRDNSPLHF.

The chain recombines TRBV20-1 with TRBJ2-3; no definite D call. V lost 8 bases and J 5 bases, leaving 8 bases between the germline ends. The CDR3 consists of 10 residues. The germline V gene encodes CDR1 DFQATT and CDR2 SNEGSKA (reference sequence). CDR3 protein: CSNTRDTQYF. Written as DNA, the CDR3 is TGCAGTAATACGCGAGATACGCAGTATTTT.

The chain joins TRBV6-6 to TRBJ1-5; 8 bases fit TRBD1. The CDR3 contains 15 residues. V lost 5 bases to trimming and J lost 2 bases; unmatched junction nucleotides: 5. CDR1 is MNHNY, CDR2 SVGAGI, per germline (reference sequence). The CDR3 is CASSHGQGGNQPQHF. CDR3 in DNA: TGTGCCAGCAGTCATGGACAGGGCGGCAATCAGCCCCAGCATTTT.

The rearrangement joins TRBV9 to TRBJ2-1; TRBD2 matches 8 bases. CDR1 and CDR2 from the germline V gene are SGDLS and YYNGEE. The CDR3 consists of 15 residues. V shed 5 bases, J shed 4 bases, and the junction held 8 bases outside the gene matches. The CDR3 region is CASSPRLARYNEQFF. In DNA, the CDR3 is TGTGCCAGCAGTCCTAGACTAGCGCGGTACAATGAGCAGTTCTTC.

This sequence joins TRBV14 and TRBJ2-2; maybe TRBD2 (5 bases). V dropped 4 bases and J dropped 5 bases, with 8 bases sitting between them. This CDR3 has 13 residues. Germline assignment: CDR1 SGHDN and CDR2 FVKESK. The CDR3 bases are TGTGCCAGCAGCCGGGAGTTGACCGGGGAGCTGTTTTTT. Its protein is CASSRELTGELFF.

V gene TRBV7-6 combines with J gene TRBJ2-1; 10 bases line up with TRBD1. The germline CDR1 and CDR2 sequences are SGHVS and FNYEAQ. Trimming removed 3 bases from V and 5 bases from J; junction bases left unmatched: 7. The CDR3 runs to 16 residues. This CDR3 is CASSFRRDRGDNEQFF. CDR3 in DNA: TGTGCCAGCAGCTTCCGGAGGGACAGGGGAGACAATGAGCAGTTCTTC.

This clone was recorded only once. This chain links TRBV4-2 with TRBJ2-1; 11 positions agree with TRBD2. In germline, CDR1 is LGHNA, CDR2 YNFKEQ. V lost 0 bases, J lost 8 bases, and 9 bases stayed unmatched. CDR3 length: 17 amino acids. The CDR3, as DNA: TGTGCCAGCAGCCAAGAGTCCGGGACTAGCGGTACGCATGAGCAGTTCTTC. Its protein is CASSQESGTSGTHEQFF.

The chain employs TRBV27 and TRBJ2-3; 10 nucleotides align to TRBD1. Germline V lookup: CDR1 MNHEY, CDR2 SMNVEV (reference sequence). CDR3 length: 16 residues. The J segment lost 5 bases and the V segment lost 5 bases, leaving 10 bases of the junction unmatched. As DNA, the CDR3 is TGTGCCAGCAGTCCTGACAGGGGGCGGGGAGGAGATACGCAGTATTTT. It yields the protein CASSPDRGRGGDTQYF.

V gene TRBV7-3 combines with J gene TRBJ1-2; weak D call: TRBD1 (5 bases). V shed 5 bases and J shed 2 bases, with 9 bases lying between them. The V gene's germline CDR1 is SGHTA and CDR2 FQGTGA. The CDR3 covers 13 residues. CDR3 sequence: CASSVQANYGYTF. Here the CDR3 DNA reads TGTGCCAGCAGCGTACAGGCAAACTATGGCTACACCTTC.

The CDR3 protein is CASSPGSGRGLGDEQFF. The CDR3 DNA reads TGTGCCAGCAGCCCTGGAAGCGGGAGGGGACTAGGGGATGAGCAGTTCTTC. The V gene is TRBV11-3, the J gene TRBJ2-1; TRBD2 agrees at 10 bases. This CDR3 contains 17 residues. Germline V gene sequence: CDR1 SGHNT, CDR2 YENEEA. V shed 5 bases, J shed 8 bases, and the junction held 15 bases outside the gene matches.

The chain recombines TRBV27 with TRBJ2-3; 10 nucleotides agree with TRBD2. The CDR3 loop spans 17 amino acids. Looked up from germline, CDR1 is MNHEY and CDR2 is SMNVEV (reference sequence). V lost 5 bases to trimming and J lost 2 bases; unmatched junction nucleotides: 10. CDR3 nucleotides: TGTGCCAGCAGTCTTTACCGGACTAGCGGAGCCACAGATACGCAGTATTTT. It translates to CASSLYRTSGATDTQYF.

V gene TRBV19 combines with J gene TRBJ1-4; possible D gene TRBD1, 6 bases. Germline V CDR1 and CDR2: LNHDA, SQIVND (reference sequence). This CDR3 spans 15 amino acids. The germline V and J ends were trimmed by 7 bases and 8 bases, with 20 bases remaining between them. Here the CDR3 reads CASTRAQGGLEKLFF. The DNA of the CDR3 is TGTGCCAGTACCAGGGCACAGGGAGGGCTGGAAAAACTGTTTTTT. The full variable domain, in which reference TRBV19 and TRBJ1-4 provide the parts outside the CDR3, is DGGITQSPKYLFRKEGQNVTLSCEQNLNHDAMYWYRQDPGQGLRLIYYSQIVNDFQKGDIAEGYSVSREKKESFPLTVTSAQKNPTAFYLCASTRAQGGLEKLFFGSGTQLSVL.

This clone has only a few counts. The chain combines TRBV18 with TRBJ1-2; 7 bases fit TRBD1. Germline values: CDR1 KGHSH, CDR2 LQKENI. With V trimmed by 2 bases and J by 8 bases, 11 bases remained unmatched. The CDR3 loop spans 15 amino acids. The CDR3 protein is CASSPTGAPGEGYTF. As DNA, the CDR3 is TGTGCCAGCTCACCAACAGGGGCCCCGGGGGAAGGCTACACCTTC.

In nucleotides, the CDR3 is TGCGCCAGCAGCCTAGTGTCCTATAATTCACCCCTCCACTTT. Protein: CASSLVSYNSPLHF. V is TRBV4-1 and J is TRBJ1-6; D ambiguous. V gave up 4 bases and J gave up 1 base, with 5 bases separating them. The CDR3 covers 14 residues. Germline lookup yields CDR1 MGHRA and CDR2 YSYEKL.

This sequence joins TRBV27 and TRBJ1-6, with unresolved D. V was clipped by 3 bases and J by 0 bases, with 9 bases between them. This CDR3 comprises 16 residues. Germline loops: CDR1 MNHEY, CDR2 SMNVEV (reference sequence). CDR3 protein: CASSLPRDSYNSPLHF. The CDR3 region has the DNA TGTGCCAGCAGTTTGCCGAGAGACTCCTATAATTCACCCCTCCACTTT.

The rearrangement links TRBV18 to TRBJ2-3, with 8 nucleotides matching TRBD2. The trim removed 2 bases at V and 2 bases at J, leaving 3 bases unmatched. The length of the CDR3 is 15 residues. Germline V lookup: CDR1 KGHSH, CDR2 LQKENI. CDR3 protein: CASSPAGGATDTQYF. CDR3 nucleotide sequence: TGTGCCAGCTCACCAGCGGGAGGCGCCACAGATACGCAGTATTTT.

This chain links TRBV4-1 with TRBJ2-7; D is undetermined. The ends were cut back, 0 bases at V and 0 bases at J, with 12 bases in the middle. From germline, CDR1 is MGHRA and CDR2 YSYEKL. The CDR3 sequence is 16 residues long. Here the CDR3 DNA reads TGCGCCAGCAGCCAAGAAGTTCTGGTTAGCTCCTACGAGCAGTACTTC. Translating gives CASSQEVLVSSYEQYF.